These 16 T cell receptor beta chains were all obtained from the same sample, sequenced in a study of T-cell reconstitution after alpha-beta-depleted transplantation in children. Unique molecular identifiers were used in preparing the TCRbeta library. One entry per CDR3 protein, called by TCRdb with MiXCR from the PCR reads. The table has under 5,000 distinct CDR3 sequences, 6% to 7.5% seen once. The material sequenced was PBMCs, mostly from graft donor cells, taken 60 days after TCRalphabeta/CD19-depleted stem cell transplant. The receptors come from a boy under three years old who had a stem cell transplant for SCID, so the T cells may come from the graft donor.

This clonotype is judged medium-sized. This chain's CDR3 is CASSGAGASYEQYF. The CDR3 nucleotides read TGTGCCAGCTCCGGGGCAGGGGCGTCCTACGAGCAGTACTTC. The chain uses TRBV6-8 and TRBJ2-7; TRBD1 might be the D (6 bases). Germline assignment: CDR1 MNHGY and CDR2 SAAAGT. The CDR3 extends over 14 amino acids. V lost 8 bases and J 1 base, leaving 15 bases between the germline ends.

This clonotype was seen ten or more times. V and J are TRBV6-5 and TRBJ1-1; D is perhaps TRBD1 (5 bases). V lost 6 bases and J 4 bases, leaving 12 bases between the germline ends. Germline V gene data show CDR1 as MNHEY and CDR2 as SVGAGI. The CDR3 runs to 13 residues. The CDR3 DNA reads as TGTGCCAGCAGCCCACAGGTTCCCACTGAAGCTTTCTTT. It is translated as CASSPQVPTEAFF.

This clonotype was recorded many times. This rearrangement joins TRBV10-3 to TRBJ2-1; D gene uncertain. Germline V gene sequence: CDR1 ENHRY, CDR2 SYGVKD. Trimming shortened V by 2 bases and J by 1 base, and 9 bases separated the two germline ends. The CDR3 is 15 amino acids. CDR3 sequence (DNA): TGTGCCATCAGTGAGCCGCGTTGGTCCTACAATGAGCAGTTCTTC. Encoded protein: CAISEPRWSYNEQFF.

By sample fraction, this clonotype is medium-sized. The chain links TRBV7-8 to TRBJ2-2; 7 bases agree with TRBD2. The CDR3 contains 16 residues. V was pared by 4 bases and J by 8 bases, with 13 bases of the junction left unmatched. Germline V gene data show CDR1 as SGHVS and CDR2 as FQNEAQ. The CDR3 bases are TGTGCCAGCAGCTGGGGAGGGATCCTCAAAAGGGGGGAGCTGTTTTTT. Protein sequence: CASSWGGILKRGELFF.

This clonotype is categorized as medium-sized. The chain joins TRBV4-2 to TRBJ1-4; the D gene is possibly TRBD1 (6 bases). The V gene's germline CDR1 is LGHNA and CDR2 YNFKEQ. This CDR3 region has 15 residues. The V gene lost 4 bases and the J gene lost 14 bases, with 23 bases spanning the gap. CDR3 loop: CASSRDPGTLPALFF. CDR3 coding DNA: TGTGCCAGCAGCCGAGATCCCGGGACATTGCCCGCGCTGTTTTTT.

Judged by abundance, this clonotype is medium-sized (0.01 to 0.1%). This chain joins TRBV6-5 and TRBJ2-1; TRBD2 aligns across 7 bases. Germline values: CDR1 MNHEY, CDR2 SVGAGI. V lost 2 bases, J lost 5 bases, and 6 bases stayed unmatched. The CDR3 consists of 15 residues. The CDR3 loop reads CASSYPWEGHNEQFF. DNA of the CDR3: TGTGCCAGCAGTTACCCATGGGAGGGGCACAATGAGCAGTTCTTC.

By share, this clonotype ranks as medium-sized. The chain carries TRBV5-1 and TRBJ1-5; TRBD1 matches 10 bases. The CDR3 runs 16 residues. Germline lookup yields CDR1 SGHRS and CDR2 YFSETQ. The junction had 6 bases not matched to a gene; V was cut back by 4 bases and J by 2 bases. Here the CDR3 reads CASSPGQGRGNQPQHF. CDR3 in DNA: TGCGCCAGCAGCCCGGGACAGGGGAGGGGCAATCAGCCCCAGCATTTT.

This clonotype was seen a single time. An end of the junction does not agree with germline; a read error may underlie this. The chain recombines TRBV3-1 with TRBJ2-1, with TRBD2 matching 7 bases. CDR1 LGHDT and CDR2 YNNKEL come from the germline V gene (reference sequence). The CDR3 sequence is 17 residues long. CDR3 loop: CASCHEVQRESYNEQFF. The CDR3 nucleotides are TGTGCCAGCTGCCACGAGGTCCAGCGGGAATCCTACAATGAGCAGTTCTTC.

By share, this clonotype counts as medium-sized. The chain links TRBV18 to TRBJ1-1; no reliable D call. The CDR3 extends over 14 amino acids. V lost 4 bases and J 3 bases, leaving 12 bases between the germline ends. CDR1 and CDR2 from the germline V gene are KGHSH and LQKENI. The CDR3 nucleotides are TGTGCCAGCTCACTTGGGTCCCGTGACACTGAAGCTTTCTTT. This translates into CASSLGSRDTEAFF.

By share, this clonotype counts as medium-sized (0.01 to 0.1%). V gene TRBV20-1 combines with J gene TRBJ2-7, with D possibly called TRBD1 or TRBD2 (5 bases each). V lost 3 bases, J lost 4 bases, and 10 bases lay in between. This CDR3 is built from 12 residues. Germline V gene sequence: CDR1 DFQATT, CDR2 SNEGSKA (reference sequence). The CDR3 region is CSASTWGYEQYF. CDR3 coding DNA: TGCAGTGCTAGTACTTGGGGGTACGAGCAGTACTTC.

The chain recombines TRBV15 with TRBJ2-1; D perhaps matches TRBD2 (5 bases). The germline gives CDR1 LNHNV, CDR2 YYDKDF (reference sequence). Trimming removed 5 bases at V and 1 base at J, with 18 bases between. The CDR3 extends over 17 amino acids. In DNA form, the CDR3 reads TGTGCCACCAGCCACGAGGGCCATTGGGCATCCTACAATGAGCAGTTCTTC. Its translation is CATSHEGHWASYNEQFF.

By share, this clonotype counts as medium-sized. This chain links TRBV21-1 with TRBJ2-7. TRBV21-1 is deemed a pseudogene. The CDR3 length is 11 residues. CDR3 protein: CASRSCNEQYF. Here the CDR3 DNA reads TGTGCCAGCCGATCCTGCAACGAGCAGTACTTC.

This clonotype ranks as medium-sized (0.01 to 0.1%). CDR3 loop: CASRPPRSGGTGQQNTGELFF. In DNA, the CDR3 is TGTGCCAGCAGACCACCACGGTCGGGCGGGACAGGGCAACAAAACACCGGGGAGCTGTTTTTT. V is TRBV6-4 and J is TRBJ2-2; 9 bases are a match to TRBD1. CDR3 length: 21 residues. Per the germline V gene, CDR1 is MRHNA and CDR2 is SNTAGT. Unmatched junction bases numbered 22, after V lost 6 bases and J lost 2 bases.

This clonotype is termed medium-sized (0.01 to 0.1%). The chain carries TRBV5-1 and TRBJ1-5; 9 positions match TRBD1. Germline V lookup: CDR1 SGHRS, CDR2 YFSETQ. Losses at the gene ends were 2 bases for V and 0 bases for J; bases not matched to a gene: 3. The CDR3 length is 16 residues. CDR3 sequence (DNA): TGCGCCAGCAGCTTCCGGGACAGGGATAGCAATCAGCCCCAGCATTTT. Its translation: CASSFRDRDSNQPQHF.

The table lists this clonotype with many counts. In nucleotides, the CDR3 is TGTGCCAGCAGCTGGGCTTCTATTTTGAAGTCAGATTATGGCTACACCTTC. As protein: CASSWASILKSDYGYTF. This rearrangement joins TRBV7-9 to TRBJ1-2, with D uncertain. With 4 bases removed from V and 5 bases from J, the gap between germline ends came to 23 bases. The germline CDR1 and CDR2 sequences are SEHNR and FQNEAQ (reference sequence). CDR3 length equals 17 residues. Supplemented by reference TRBV7-9 and TRBJ1-2, the full variable domain reads DTGVSQNPRHKITKRGQNVTFRCDPISEHNRLYWYRQTLGQGPEFLTYFQNEAQLEKSRLLSDRFSAERPKGSFSTLEIQRTEQGDSAMYLCASSWASILKSDYGYTFGSGTRLTVV.

This clonotype is labeled as medium-sized. This chain links TRBV19 with TRBJ2-2; 8 nucleotides match TRBD2. The germline V gene has CDR1 LNHDA and CDR2 SQIVND (reference sequence). The CDR3 totals 12 residues. The junction had 2 bases not matched to a gene; V was cut back by 9 bases and J by 5 bases. CDR3 DNA sequence: TGTGCCAGGCGGGGGGAGACCGGGGAGCTGTTTTTT. It specifies CARRGETGELFF. Using reference TRBV19 and TRBJ2-2 for the parts outside the CDR3, the full variable domain is DGGITQSPKYLFRKEGQNVTLSCEQNLNHDAMYWYRQDPGQGLRLIYYSQIVNDFQKGDIAEGYSVSREKKESFPLTVTSAQKNPTAFYLCARRGETGELFFGEGSRLTVL.